Following are 11 T cell receptor beta chains from one sample sequenced in a study of OX40 agonist ivuxolimab in advanced cancers. Assay used: immunoSEQ multiplex PCR; TCRdb lists only in-frame clones, some missing. The data show tens of thousands of clones, with roughly 81% seen just once and under 20% held by the top ten. The sequencing here drew on CD4+ or CD8+ T cells sorted from blood, taken in a trial of the OX40 agonist ivuxolimab. These receptors all stem from an adult with an advanced solid tumor such as melanoma, head and neck, liver or kidney cancer.

This chain connects TRBV19 to TRBJ1-2, with 8 bases matching TRBD1. CDR1 and CDR2 (germline): LNHDA, SQIVND (reference sequence). The V segment lost 9 bases and the J segment 7 bases; nucleotides outside the gene matches: 7. This CDR3 region has 12 residues. The CDR3 protein is CASTQGAGGYTF. The DNA of the CDR3 is TGTGCCAGCACTCAGGGGGCCGGTGGCTACACCTTC.

This clone has just one count. The J gene is TRBJ1-4, the V gene TRBV2, with D possibly TRBD1 on 5 matching bases. V lost 2 bases to trimming and J lost 8 bases, with 9 bases between them. Germline assignment: CDR1 SNHLY and CDR2 FYNNEI. The CDR3 extends over 13 amino acids. The CDR3 loop reads CASSELQAEKLFF. In DNA, the CDR3 is TGTGCCAGCAGTGAATTACAGGCGGAAAAACTGTTTTTT.

The chain links TRBV6-5 to TRBJ2-3; D is ambiguous. The length of the CDR3 is 15 residues. CDR1 and CDR2 (germline): MNHEY, SVGAGI. V was pared by 5 bases and J by 1 base, with 13 bases between. The CDR3 coding sequence is TGTGCCAGCAGTCGTGGAAATTGGGGCACAGATACGCAGTATTTT. Its protein product is CASSRGNWGTDTQYF.

This rearrangement joins TRBV28 to TRBJ2-7; 8 nucleotides agree with TRBD2. There are 15 residues in the CDR3. Germline CDR1 reads MDHEN; CDR2 reads SYDVKM. J gave up 2 bases and V 6 bases, and 9 bases lay outside the gene matches. CDR3 sequence (DNA): TGTGCCAGCAGGTCCGAGCGGGAGAGAACCTACGAGCAGTACTTC. It encodes CASRSERERTYEQYF.

The chain joins TRBV2 to TRBJ1-1; unclear D gene. The germline V and J ends were trimmed by 11 bases and 0 bases, with 13 bases remaining between them. The CDR3 covers 13 residues. CDR1 and CDR2 from the germline V gene are SNHLY and FYNNEI. CDR3 in DNA: TGTGCCTCCCGGATAGGGATGAACACTGAAGCTTTCTTT. Translation: CASRIGMNTEAFF.

The gene calls are TRBV2 and TRBJ2-5; D not resolved. V lost 1 base and J 11 bases, leaving 8 bases between the germline ends. This CDR3 spans 11 amino acids. The germline V gene encodes CDR1 SNHLY and CDR2 FYNNEI. As DNA, the CDR3 is TGTGCCAGCAGTGAAGGCGGTGAGCAGTACTTC. Translating it yields CASSEGGEQYF.

With regard to this clone: One end of the junction fails to match germline, which may point to a read error. The gene calls are TRBV2 and TRBJ2-1; TRBD2 aligns across 10 bases. From germline, CDR1 is SNHLY and CDR2 FYNNEI. The CDR3 is 15 amino acids. The CDR3 spells CATSKLAGGYNEQFF. The CDR3 DNA sequence: TGTGCCACCAGTAAATTAGCGGGGGGATACAATGAGCAGTTCTTC.

The chain recombines TRBV19 with TRBJ1-2; D remains ambiguous. The V gene's germline CDR1 is LNHDA and CDR2 SQIVND (reference sequence). The CDR3 consists of 14 residues. The ends were cut back, 5 bases at V and 3 bases at J, with 13 bases in the middle. CDR3 amino acids: CASSFLGRYYGYTF. Written as DNA, the CDR3 is TGTGCCAGTAGTTTTCTAGGACGGTACTATGGCTACACCTTC.

CDR3 residues: CATSRLAGGRGNEQFF. DNA of the CDR3: TGTGCCACCAGCAGATTAGCGGGAGGACGTGGGAATGAGCAGTTCTTC. The V gene is TRBV15, the J gene TRBJ2-1; TRBD2 aligns across 10 bases. The CDR3 is made up of 16 amino acids. V shed 2 bases and J 7 bases; nucleotides not matched to a gene: 8. Germline V lookup: CDR1 LNHNV, CDR2 YYDKDF (reference sequence). The variable domain in full, with the rest retrieved from reference TRBV15 and TRBJ2-1, is DAMVIQNPRYQVTQFGKPVTLSCSQTLNHNVMYWYQQKSSQAPKLLFHYYDKDFNNEADTPDNFQSRRPNTSFCFLDIRSPGLGDTAMYLCATSRLAGGRGNEQFFGPGTRLTVL.

J is TRBJ1-1 and V is TRBV25-1; no reliable D call. Germline assignment: CDR1 MGHDK and CDR2 SYGVNS. Deletions cut 5 bases from V and 3 bases from J, with 10 bases between. The CDR3 sequence is 13 residues long. The CDR3 coding sequence is TGTGCCAGCAGTAACATTGGGGACACTGAAGCTTTCTTT. Its protein product is CASSNIGDTEAFF.

This chain uses TRBV27 with TRBJ2-5, with D maybe TRBD1 (6 bases). CDR1 and CDR2 (germline): MNHEY, SMNVEV (reference sequence). The V and J ends lost 5 bases and 4 bases respectively, with 17 bases between them. The CDR3 consists of 15 residues. The CDR3 DNA reads as TGTGCCAGCAGTGTCTCACAGGGTATTGGAGAGACCCAGTACTTC. Protein: CASSVSQGIGETQYF.